This T cell receptor (beta chain) was recorded in a study of technical replicates of blood from several donors. V lost 2 bases and J lost 10; bases outside the gene matches: 5. CDR3 size: 14 residues. Germline V gene sequence: CDR1 WNHNN, CDR2 SYGVQD (reference sequence). The data were produced by immunoSEQ multiplex PCR, yet TCRdb's version contains in-frame clones alone and is incomplete. The table shows about 73,000 clones, with roughly 93% occurring only once. This receptor was identified in a human donor in good health. Sequencing was carried out using T cells isolated from PBMCs. V and J are TRBV10-1 and TRBJ2-1; the match to TRBD2 covers 10 bases. The CDR3 region is CASSEVSGGPEQFF. The CDR3 coding sequence is TGCGCCAGCAGTGAGGTTAGCGGGGGGCCCGAGCAGTTCTTC.